The clone carrying this T cell receptor (beta chain) was counted between two and nine times. This specimen belongs to a study of human T cells and chemical hapten exposure. CDR1 MGHDK and CDR2 SYGVNS come from the germline V gene. Trimming cost V 0 bases and J 0 bases, with 6 bases left between them. This CDR3 spans 16 amino acids. Unique molecular identifiers were attached to individual cDNA molecules during library preparation. One entry per CDR3 protein, called by TCRdb with MiXCR from the RACE reads. The table has some 250,000 distinct CDR3 sequences, roughly 7.7% seen once. Time point here: pre-sensitization, week 0. Treatment: therapeutic diphenylcyclopropenone sensitization with weekly scalp DPC.

The chain is built from TRBV25-1 and TRBJ2-6, with D uncertain. The TCR sequence derives from a man younger than 35 with alopecia areata. Some clones in this sample may be carry-over from other donors' samples. Sample: whole blood, taken in connection with sensitization to the hapten diphenylcyclopropenone (DPC). The chain's CDR3 is CASSEYPISGANVLTF. The CDR3 bases are TGTGCCAGCAGTGAATATCCGATCTCTGGGGCCAACGTCCTGACTTTC.